This T cell receptor beta chain was found in a study of shared clonotypes between healthy human individuals. Clones were sequenced by immunoSEQ multiplex PCR, and TCRdb holds only the in-frame ones, with some missing. Of some 1 million clones listed, approximately 70% were seen once; the top ten hold roughly 1.5%. Trimming took off 4 bases at V and 0 bases at J, with 13 bases between the two ends. The germline V gene has CDR1 MDHEN and CDR2 SYDVKM. The CDR3 is 16 amino acids. The TCR originated in a man between 18 and 35 years old in good health. The chain uses TRBV28 and TRBJ2-4; D might be TRBD1 or TRBD2, each matching 5 bases. Input material: memory CD4+ T cells sorted from blood. The subset was: CD45RA-negative fraction. This CDR3 reads CASSSPGSLAKNIQYF. The CDR3 bases are TGTGCCAGCAGTTCTCCAGGGAGTCTAGCCAAAAACATTCAGTACTTC.